This T cell receptor (beta chain) was sequenced in a study of CD8+ T cells in alopecia areata. About the research overall: A regimen of oral tofacitinib, 5 to 10 mg twice daily, was given to treated patients. Tofacitinib lasted 6 to 18 months, then 6 months off drug. Findings and limits, study-wide: Scalp samples also yield sequences of resident alphabeta T cells from normal skin. With patients, TCR sharing proved less clear than in mice, a difference possibly related to HLA.

The CDR3 is 14 amino acids. V was trimmed by 4 bases and J by 2 bases, leaving 12 bases between them. The germline gives CDR1 SGHRS, CDR2 YFSETQ. The table lists this clone with a count of one. Its antigen is as yet unknown. Extracted RNA was reverse transcribed into cDNA, the sequencing template. The repertoire was sequenced with immunoSEQ multiplex PCR; TCRdb's copy has only in-frame clones and lacks some. The sample has some 210,000 clones; about 53% are singletons. Material: CD4+ T cells sorted from blood, obtained at week 0. The gene calls are TRBV5-1 and TRBJ1-2; D unclear. The sequence was obtained from a human donor with alopecia areata. CDR3: CASSRLQKNYGYTF. The DNA of the CDR3 is TGCGCCAGCAGCCGCCTCCAGAAGAACTATGGCTACACCTTC.